These 29 T cell receptor beta chains originate from one sample sequenced in a study of blood T cells in healthy people across ages. Primers used in a second PCR of roughly 6 to 11 cycles were a sample-barcoded 5' primer and a J-beta primer mix. TCRdb passed the 5' RACE reads through MiXCR, listing each CDR3 protein once. The data contain 700,000 to 850,000 distinct CDR3 sequences, about 48% of them singletons. Sequenced input: blood. The receptors come from an older man in good health.

Points on this clonotype: One junction end does not reproduce the germline sequence, and a read error may be involved. CDR3 residues: CASSLPGRSRNERFF. CDR3 nucleotide sequence: TGCGCCAGCAGCTTACCAGGGCGGTCTCGAAATGAGCGGTTCTTC. The V call is TRBV4-1, the J call TRBJ2-1; possible D gene TRBD1, 5 bases. This CDR3 is 15 amino acids long. Germline V gene lookup returns CDR1 MGHRA and CDR2 YSYEKL.

This clonotype turned up a few times. The V call is TRBV29-1, the J call TRBJ1-2; tentative D call: TRBD1 (5 bases). The V end was cut by 4 bases, the J end by 7 bases, with 16 bases between. The CDR3 extends over 13 amino acids. Germline-derived CDR1 and CDR2 are SQVTM and ANQGSEA. The CDR3 region is CSVGRDWGGGYTF. Written as DNA, the CDR3 is TGCAGCGTTGGCCGGGACTGGGGAGGTGGCTACACCTTC.

The chain is built from TRBV7-2 and TRBJ1-1; 12 bases align to TRBD1. The germline gives CDR1 SGHTA, CDR2 FQGNSA. The CDR3 sequence is 15 residues long. The V gene end was trimmed by 4 bases and the J gene end by 4 bases; junction bases not matched to a gene: 4. CDR3 amino acids: CASSSGQGAITEAFF. CDR3 in DNA: TGTGCCAGCAGCTCGGGACAGGGGGCCATCACTGAAGCTTTCTTT.

This rearrangement joins TRBV6-1 to TRBJ2-3, with D possibly being TRBD1 or TRBD2 (5 bases each). Trimming removed 3 bases from V and 6 bases from J, with 13 bases in between. The CDR3 has 14 amino acids. Germline V gives CDR1 MNHNS, CDR2 SASEGT. The CDR3 DNA reads TGTGCCAGCAGTGATGGGGGTCCCGCGGATACGCAGTATTTT. Its protein product is CASSDGGPADTQYF.

The V call is TRBV20-1, the J call TRBJ2-5; TRBD1 aligns across 9 bases. The end of the DNA aligns better with TRBJ2-7, so the J call may be wrong. Germline-derived CDR1 and CDR2 are DFQATT and SNEGSKA (reference sequence). The CDR3 length is 13 residues. The CDR3 region is CSAPGTGYYEQYF. In DNA, the CDR3 is TGCAGCGCCCCCGGGACAGGGTATTACGAGCAGTACTTC.

The CDR3 is CASSFFSGGSSYNEQFF. The CDR3 region has the DNA TGCGCCAGCAGCTTTTTCTCTGGCGGGTCCTCCTACAATGAGCAGTTCTTC. The rearrangement joins TRBV5-1 to TRBJ2-1; D is perhaps TRBD2 (5 bases). CDR3 length: 17 amino acids. Germline CDR1 is SGHRS and CDR2 is YFSETQ. Trimming removed 2 bases at V and 0 bases at J, with 15 bases between.

There are a few counts of this clonotype. The chain employs TRBV28 and TRBJ2-4; 8 positions match TRBD2. CDR1 and CDR2 (germline): MDHEN, SYDVKM. Losses at the gene ends were 7 bases for V and 13 bases for J; bases not matched to a gene: 21. The CDR3 runs to 16 residues. The CDR3 region is CASKSQGLATYNEQYF. In DNA form, the CDR3 reads TGTGCCAGCAAATCCCAAGGACTAGCAACCTACAATGAGCAGTACTTC. Drawing the rest from reference TRBV28 and TRBJ2-4, the complete variable domain is DVKVTQSSRYLVKRTGEKVFLECVQDMDHENMFWYRQDPGLGLRLIYFSYDVKMKEKGDIPEGYSVSREKKERFSLILESASTNQTSMYLCASKSQGLATYNEQYFGAGTRLSVL.

J is TRBJ2-7 and V is TRBV2, with 9 bases lining up with TRBD2. The CDR3 extends over 14 amino acids. Trimming removed 6 bases from V and 3 bases from J; junction bases left unmatched: 6. Germline loops: CDR1 SNHLY, CDR2 FYNNEI. In DNA, the CDR3 is TGTGCCAGCAGACTCGGACTAGCGAACTACGAGCAGTACTTC. This codes for CASRLGLANYEQYF.

In this sample, this clonotype turned up a few times. The V gene is TRBV24-1, the J gene TRBJ1-2, with D unclear. CDR3 length equals 11 residues. The V end lost 4 bases, the J end lost 8 bases, and 7 bases lay between the germline ends. From germline, CDR1 is KGHDR and CDR2 SFDVKD. The CDR3 here is CATSDHGGYTF. The CDR3 DNA is TGTGCCACCAGTGACCACGGCGGCTACACCTTC.

The chain links TRBV15 to TRBJ2-5; tentative D call: TRBD1 (5 bases). The DNA end lines up better with TRBJ2-7; the J call may be wrong. Germline V gives CDR1 LNHNV, CDR2 YYDKDF (reference sequence). The CDR3 consists of 15 residues. In DNA form, the CDR3 reads TGTGCCACCAGCAGAGATAAGGGGTCCGGGTACGAGCAGTACTTC. Translated, it gives CATSRDKGSGYEQYF.

The V call is TRBV29-1, the J call TRBJ2-1; maybe TRBD1 (6 bases). Trimming removed 0 bases from V and 3 bases from J, with 15 bases in between. Per germline, CDR1 SQVTM and CDR2 ANQGSEA. This CDR3 region has 16 residues. The CDR3 loop reads CSVEDPKVGGYNEQFF. DNA of the CDR3: TGCAGCGTTGAAGATCCGAAAGTAGGGGGCTACAATGAGCAGTTCTTC.

The V and J genes are TRBV3-1 and TRBJ2-5; D is uncertain. V lost 1 base, J lost 2 bases, and 11 bases lay in between. Germline V gene lookup returns CDR1 LGHDT and CDR2 YNNKEL (reference sequence). This CDR3 comprises 15 residues. The CDR3 nucleotides are TGTGCCAGCAGCCAAGGAGGCGATTTACAAGAGACCCAGTACTTC. This translates into CASSQGGDLQETQYF.

This clonotype was observed once. The chain uses TRBV6-2 or TRBV6-3 and TRBJ2-3, with a possible D match to TRBD2 (5 bases). This CDR3 is built from 14 residues. The germline gives CDR1 MNHEY, CDR2 SVGEGT. The ends were cut back, 6 bases at V and 5 bases at J, with 15 bases in the middle. The CDR3 here is CASSPAGTVDTQYF. In nucleotides, the CDR3 is TGTGCCAGCAGCCCGGCGGGTACAGTAGATACGCAGTATTTT.

This chain uses TRBV29-1 with TRBJ2-1; the match to TRBD2 covers 13 bases. Germline CDR1 is SQVTM and CDR2 is ANQGSEA. The V gene end was trimmed by 6 bases and the J gene end by 6 bases; junction bases not matched to a gene: 5. CDR3 length equals 14 residues. The CDR3 region has the DNA TGCAGCGTAGGGACTAGCGGGATTAGCAATGAGCAGTTCTTC. Amino acid sequence: CSVGTSGISNEQFF.

V is TRBV7-9 and J is TRBJ1-1; D gene uncertain. V gave up 3 bases and J gave up 1 base, with 6 bases separating them. CDR3 length equals 13 residues. Per germline, CDR1 SEHNR and CDR2 FQNEAQ (reference sequence). The CDR3 nucleotides read TGTGCCAGCAGCTTTACGGAGAACACTGAAGCTTTCTTT. Translating it yields CASSFTENTEAFF.

In this sample, this clonotype turned up a few times. V usage is TRBV7-2 and J usage is TRBJ2-5; 11 bases map to TRBD2. Germline CDR1 and CDR2: SGHTA and FQGNSA. With V trimmed by 5 bases and J by 12 bases, 8 bases remained unmatched. The CDR3 runs to 13 residues. CDR3 bases: TGTGCCAGCAGCCCAACTAGCGGGGGCGCGAAGTACTTC. It specifies CASSPTSGGAKYF.

The chain carries TRBV29-1 and TRBJ2-5; 8 bases align to TRBD1. CDR1 and CDR2 from the germline V gene are SQVTM and ANQGSEA. The ends lost 7 bases at V and 6 bases at J; junction bases unmatched: 16. The CDR3 runs to 15 residues. CDR3: CSDAPYEGDRQTQYF. In DNA form, the CDR3 reads TGCAGCGACGCCCCCTACGAGGGGGACAGGCAGACCCAGTACTTC.

The CDR3 region is CASSLGRVAEQFF. The CDR3 DNA reads TGTGCCAGCAGTCTGGGGAGGGTTGCTGAGCAGTTCTTC. This rearrangement joins TRBV2 to TRBJ2-1, with 7 bases matching TRBD2. V was pared by 5 bases and J by 9 bases, with 7 bases of the junction left unmatched. The CDR3 extends over 13 amino acids. Germline CDR1 is SNHLY and CDR2 is FYNNEI.

The chain couples TRBV10-3 to TRBJ1-2, with 7 bases identical to TRBD1. CDR1 is ENHRY and CDR2 is SYGVKD in the germline V gene. The CDR3 loop spans 13 amino acids. V gave up 6 bases and J gave up 3 bases; unmatched junction bases: 4. In DNA, the CDR3 is TGTGCCATCAGAGAAACAGGGGACTATGGCTACACCTTC. Protein product: CAIRETGDYGYTF.

V gene TRBV18 combines with J gene TRBJ2-7; 8 nucleotides agree with TRBD1. The germline CDR1 and CDR2 sequences are KGHSH and LQKENI. V lost 4 bases to trimming and J lost 6 bases; unmatched junction nucleotides: 5. This CDR3 comprises 13 residues. Here the CDR3 DNA reads TGTGCCAGCTCACTTCAGGACAGGGCCGAGCAGTACTTC. Translation: CASSLQDRAEQYF.

This chain connects TRBV12-3 or TRBV12-4 to TRBJ1-2, with TRBD1 matching 8 bases. CDR3 length equals 12 residues. V lost 5 bases to trimming and J lost 6 bases; unmatched junction nucleotides: 2. The CDR3 DNA sequence: TGTGCCAGCAGTGGGACAGGTCATGGCTACACCTTC. This sequence encodes CASSGTGHGYTF.

J is TRBJ1-1 and V is TRBV11-1; D is perhaps TRBD1 (5 bases). The CDR3 contains 17 residues. V was cut by 2 bases and J by 3 bases, with 19 bases left in between. CDR1 is SGHAT, CDR2 FQDESV, per germline (reference sequence). The CDR3 region is CASSLRMGRGVDTEAFF. In DNA form, the CDR3 reads TGTGCCAGCAGCTTAAGAATGGGAAGAGGGGTAGACACTGAAGCTTTCTTT.

This chain uses TRBV3-1 with TRBJ2-7; possibly TRBD2 for D (6 bases). This CDR3 contains 15 residues. The V end lost 4 bases, the J end lost 0 bases, and 13 bases lay between the germline ends. Germline CDR1 and CDR2: LGHDT and YNNKEL (reference sequence). This CDR3 is CASSRPGLGSYEQYF. The CDR3 DNA sequence: TGTGCCAGCAGCCGGCCGGGACTCGGCTCCTACGAGCAGTACTTC.

CDR3 DNA sequence: TGTGCCAGCAGGACCATCGGGACTAGCGGTTCCTACGAGCAGTACTTC. Translated: CASRTIGTSGSYEQYF. This sequence joins TRBV12-3 or TRBV12-4 and TRBJ2-7; 11 bases are shared with TRBD2. Trimming cost V 6 bases and J 1 base; bases outside gene matches: 8. There are 16 residues in the CDR3.

V usage is TRBV7-6 and J usage is TRBJ2-5, with TRBD1 identical over 7 bases. The CDR3 loop spans 12 amino acids. The ends lost 5 bases at V and 4 bases at J; junction bases unmatched: 1. CDR1 and CDR2 (germline): SGHVS, FNYEAQ. CDR3 sequence (DNA): TGTGCCAGCAGCGGGGACAGAGAGACCCAGTACTTC. It yields the protein CASSGDRETQYF.

The gene calls are TRBV7-9 and TRBJ1-2; tentatively, D is TRBD1 (6 bases). Germline CDR1 reads SEHNR; CDR2 reads FQNEAQ (reference sequence). The CDR3 runs 16 residues. V dropped 0 bases and J dropped 11 bases, with 22 bases sitting between them. CDR3 residues: CASSLALGRGSSRYTF. The CDR3 region has the DNA TGTGCCAGCAGCTTAGCGCTCGGAAGGGGGTCGAGTAGGTACACCTTC.

V is TRBV28 and J is TRBJ1-1; D call uncertain. This CDR3 spans 14 amino acids. CDR1 is MDHEN, CDR2 SYDVKM, per germline. Trimming left V 7 bases short and J 5 bases short, with 17 bases between. CDR3 loop: CASTKGAGETEAFF. The CDR3 DNA follows: TGTGCCAGCACCAAGGGCGCCGGGGAAACTGAAGCTTTCTTT.

The V call is TRBV7-2, the J call TRBJ2-5; 7 bases are a match to TRBD2. The CDR3 extends over 14 amino acids. V was clipped by 7 bases and J by 5 bases; unmatched bases: 10. CDR1 is SGHTA and CDR2 is FQGNSA in the germline V gene. CDR3 in amino acids: CASIKAGPQETQYF. CDR3 DNA: TGTGCCAGCATAAAAGCGGGACCACAGGAGACCCAGTACTTC.

This clonotype was seen a handful of times. This chain links TRBV15 with TRBJ2-4, with 13 bases aligning to TRBD2. The germline gives CDR1 LNHNV, CDR2 YYDKDF (reference sequence). The CDR3 loop spans 15 amino acids. After removal of 3 bases from V and 15 bases from J, the junction contained 11 bases not matched to a gene. The CDR3 coding sequence is TGTGCCACCAGCAGGGCGGGGACTAGCGGGATAGTGGTGTACTTC. Its translation: CATSRAGTSGIVVYF.